These 18 T cell receptor beta chains were all obtained from the same sample, sequenced in a study of blood T cell repertoires in COVID-19. Some clones are missing from TCRdb's copy, which holds only in-frame ones; the method was immunoSEQ multiplex PCR. The data hold about 180,000 clones, with about 85% observed a single time. The sample comprised PBMCs or T cells enriched from blood (not recorded which). All receptors derive from a woman between 40 and 55 years old with acute COVID-19.

This chain uses TRBV27 with TRBJ2-3, with D unresolved. With 5 bases removed from V and 0 bases from J, the gap between germline ends came to 9 bases. CDR1 is MNHEY, CDR2 SMNVEV, per germline (reference sequence). The CDR3 loop spans 14 amino acids. The CDR3, as DNA: TGTGCCAGCAGTACCTCTAGAAGCACAGATACGCAGTATTTT. Translated: CASSTSRSTDTQYF.

The chain couples TRBV18 to TRBJ2-5; no reliable D call. CDR3 length equals 12 residues. The germline V gene encodes CDR1 KGHSH and CDR2 LQKENI. V lost 3 bases and J 3 bases, leaving 5 bases between the germline ends. The CDR3 DNA sequence: TGTGCCAGCTCACCGTCGGAAGAGACCCAGTACTTC. Encoded protein: CASSPSEETQYF. Variable domain in full (rest from reference TRBV18 and TRBJ2-5): NAGVMQNPRHLVRRRGQEARLRCSPMKGHSHVYWYRQLPEEGLKFMVYLQKENIIDESGMPKERFSAEFPKEGPSILRIQQVVRGDSAAYFCASSPSEETQYFGPGTRLLVL.

The rearrangement uses TRBV2 and TRBJ2-2, with a possible D match to TRBD2 (5 bases). Trimming cost V 5 bases and J 4 bases, with 11 bases left between them. There are 14 residues in the CDR3. CDR1 is SNHLY, CDR2 FYNNEI, per germline. As DNA, the CDR3 is TGTGCCAGCAGTCCGGACTCCTCCACCGGGGAGCTGTTTTTT. As protein: CASSPDSSTGELFF.

CDR3 protein: CASSTRGLDKAFF. The CDR3 DNA follows: TGTGCCAGCAGCACCAGGGGGCTAGACAAAGCTTTCTTT. The rearrangement joins TRBV3-1 (or the pseudogene TRBV3-2) to TRBJ1-1; TRBD1 matches 8 bases. The CDR3 spans 13 residues. Germline CDR1 LGHDT, CDR2 YNNKEL (reference sequence). V was clipped by 5 bases and J by 9 bases; unmatched bases: 8.

The chain couples TRBV4-2 to TRBJ2-5; a weak D match, TRBD2 (5 bases). The V end was cut by 1 base, the J end by 1 base, with 13 bases between. CDR1 LGHNA and CDR2 YNFKEQ come from the germline V gene. CDR3 length equals 16 residues. The CDR3 coding sequence is TGTGCCAGCAGCCAAGGTGTAGCGCACCCCCAAGAGACCCAGTACTTC. This gives the protein CASSQGVAHPQETQYF.

This clone was observed a handful of times. The V and J genes are TRBV5-6 and TRBJ1-2; D is unresolved. The length of the CDR3 is 12 residues. Germline values: CDR1 SGHDT, CDR2 YYEEEE. Between the trimmed V and J ends, which lost 1 base and 4 bases, there was a span of 5 bases. The CDR3 DNA reads TGTGCCAGCAGCTTGACGGGCTATGGCTACACCTTC. It specifies CASSLTGYGYTF.

This chain joins TRBV7-8 and TRBJ1-1, with D perhaps matching TRBD1 (5 bases). Germline loops: CDR1 SGHVS, CDR2 FQNEAQ. Trimming shortened V by 1 base and J by 7 bases, and 10 bases separated the two germline ends. The CDR3 length is 13 residues. CDR3 DNA sequence: TGTGCCAGCAGCTTAGTCTCGGGGGGTGAAGCTTTCTTT. Translating gives CASSLVSGGEAFF.

The V gene is TRBV28, the J gene TRBJ1-4, with D possibly TRBD1 on 6 matching bases. Deletions cut 3 bases from V and 5 bases from J, with 10 bases between. The CDR3 is made up of 14 amino acids. CDR1 is MDHEN and CDR2 is SYDVKM in the germline V gene. CDR3 sequence (DNA): TGTGCCAGCAGTTTCCGGACAGCAAATGAAAAACTGTTTTTT. Residues: CASSFRTANEKLFF.

The chain combines TRBV10-3 with TRBJ1-3, with D tentatively TRBD1 (5 bases). Trimming took 7 bases from V and 1 from J, leaving 11 bases between them. Germline V gene data show CDR1 as ENHRY and CDR2 as SYGVKD. CDR3 length: 14 residues. DNA of the CDR3: TGTGCCATCACCGCCCAGGGTTCTGGAAACACCATATATTTT. It codes for CAITAQGSGNTIYF.

The chain links TRBV5-4 to TRBJ2-3, with 8 positions matching TRBD1. V was pared by 2 bases and J by 5 bases, with 10 bases of the junction left unmatched. Germline loops: CDR1 SGHNT, CDR2 YYREEE (reference sequence). The CDR3 totals 16 residues. In DNA, the CDR3 is TGTGCCAGCAGCTTCCCGGACAGGGAAATTGGAGATACGCAGTATTTT. Its protein product is CASSFPDREIGDTQYF.

The chain links TRBV30 to TRBJ2-3, with D uncertain. The CDR3 is 13 residues long. The V gene's germline CDR1 is GTSNPN and CDR2 SVGIG (reference sequence). The V gene lost 4 bases and the J gene lost 5 bases, with 13 bases spanning the gap. For the CDR3, the DNA is TGTGCCTGGACCCCCCCACAACAAGATACGCAGTATTTT. This codes for CAWTPPQQDTQYF.

V is TRBV24-1 and J is TRBJ2-5; 8 bases match TRBD2. This CDR3 has 16 residues. The germline V gene has CDR1 KGHDR and CDR2 SFDVKD. V gave up 7 bases and J gave up 4 bases; unmatched junction bases: 13. The DNA of the CDR3 is TGTGCCACCAGCGACCCTGGATACGGGAGGGCAGAGACCCAGTACTTC. This gives the protein CATSDPGYGRAETQYF.

This clone has just one count. This chain uses TRBV11-3 with TRBJ1-6; D remains ambiguous. The CDR3 sequence is 15 residues long. Between the trimmed V and J ends, which lost 0 bases and 10 bases, there was a span of 13 bases. Germline CDR1 reads SGHNT; CDR2 reads YENEEA. CDR3 region: CASSLDSGYRSPLHF. DNA for the CDR3: TGTGCCAGCAGCTTAGATTCGGGGTACCGATCACCCCTCCACTTT. Drawing the rest from reference TRBV11-3 and TRBJ1-6, the complete variable domain is EAGVVQSPRYKIIEKKQPVAFWCNPISGHNTLYWYLQNLGQGPELLIRYENEEAVDDSQLPKDRFSAERLKGVDSTLKIQPAELGDSAVYLCASSLDSGYRSPLHFGNGTRLTVT.

The rearrangement uses TRBV6-5 and TRBJ2-3; 7 positions agree with TRBD2. J gave up 4 bases and V 4 bases, and 5 bases lay outside the gene matches. This CDR3 has 14 residues. Germline CDR1 is MNHEY and CDR2 is SVGAGI. CDR3 in DNA: TGTGCCAGCAGTTTGGGAGGGCCGGCAGATACGCAGTATTTT. Amino acid sequence: CASSLGGPADTQYF.

This clone was seen just once. The V call is TRBV19, the J call TRBJ1-2, with D unresolved. With 7 bases removed from V and 2 bases from J, the gap between germline ends came to 11 bases. The CDR3 covers 13 residues. Germline CDR1 reads LNHDA; CDR2 reads SQIVND (reference sequence). Here the CDR3 DNA reads TGTGCCAGTAAAGGGCCGGGGAACTATGGCTACACCTTC. It yields the protein CASKGPGNYGYTF. Using reference TRBV19 and TRBJ1-2 for the parts outside the CDR3, the full variable domain is DGGITQSPKYLFRKEGQNVTLSCEQNLNHDAMYWYRQDPGQGLRLIYYSQIVNDFQKGDIAEGYSVSREKKESFPLTVTSAQKNPTAFYLCASKGPGNYGYTFGSGTRLTVV.

The V and J genes are TRBV20-1 and TRBJ2-7; the match to TRBD1 covers 7 bases. The CDR3 covers 15 residues. Germline V gene data show CDR1 as DFQATT and CDR2 as SNEGSKA (reference sequence). Trimming took 3 bases from V and 5 from J; bases not matched to a gene: 13. CDR3 coding DNA: TGCAGTGCTAGTGCTTCACCGACAGGGTTGGACGAGCAGTACTTC. Protein: CSASASPTGLDEQYF.

The chain joins TRBV24-1 to TRBJ1-5; D uncertain. CDR3 size: 15 residues. The ends were cut back, 5 bases at V and 3 bases at J, with 13 bases in the middle. Germline V lookup: CDR1 KGHDR, CDR2 SFDVKD. Here the CDR3 DNA reads TGTGCCACCAGTGCTGGAGGGAACCCCAATCAGCCCCAGCATTTT. Protein: CATSAGGNPNQPQHF.

This clone came up a few times. This chain connects TRBV19 to TRBJ1-1, with TRBD1 identical over 7 bases. This CDR3 contains 15 residues. Germline-derived CDR1 and CDR2 are LNHDA and SQIVND (reference sequence). The V gene end was trimmed by 2 bases and the J gene end by 4 bases; junction bases not matched to a gene: 7. The CDR3 region has the DNA TGTGCCAGTAGTATATCCACAGGGGCGCCCACTGAAGCTTTCTTT. Amino acids: CASSISTGAPTEAFF.